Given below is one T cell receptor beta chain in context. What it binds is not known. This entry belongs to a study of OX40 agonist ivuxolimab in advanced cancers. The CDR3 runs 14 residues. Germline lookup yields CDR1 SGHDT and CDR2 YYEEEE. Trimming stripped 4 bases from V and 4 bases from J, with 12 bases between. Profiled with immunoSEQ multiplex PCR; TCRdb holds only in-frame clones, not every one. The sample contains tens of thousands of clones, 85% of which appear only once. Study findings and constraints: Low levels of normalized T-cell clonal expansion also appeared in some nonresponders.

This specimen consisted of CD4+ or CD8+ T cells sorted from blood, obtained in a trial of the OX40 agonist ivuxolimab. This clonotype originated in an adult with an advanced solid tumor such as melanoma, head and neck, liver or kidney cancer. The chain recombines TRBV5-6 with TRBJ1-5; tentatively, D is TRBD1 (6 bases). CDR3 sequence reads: CASSDGQHNQPQHF. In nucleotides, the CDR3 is TGTGCCAGCAGCGACGGACAGCATAATCAGCCCCAGCATTTT.